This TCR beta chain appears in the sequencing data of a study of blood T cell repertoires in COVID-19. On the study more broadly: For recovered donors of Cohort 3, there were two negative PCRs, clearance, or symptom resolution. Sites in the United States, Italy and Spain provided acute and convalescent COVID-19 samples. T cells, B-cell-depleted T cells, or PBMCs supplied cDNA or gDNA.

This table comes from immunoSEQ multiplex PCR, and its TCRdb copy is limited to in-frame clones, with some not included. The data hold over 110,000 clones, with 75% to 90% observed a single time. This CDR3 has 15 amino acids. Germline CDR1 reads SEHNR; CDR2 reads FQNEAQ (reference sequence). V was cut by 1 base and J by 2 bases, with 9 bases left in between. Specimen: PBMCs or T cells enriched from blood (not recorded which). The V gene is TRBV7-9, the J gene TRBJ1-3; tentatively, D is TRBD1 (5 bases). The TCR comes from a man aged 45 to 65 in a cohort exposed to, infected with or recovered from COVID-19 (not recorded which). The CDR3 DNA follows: TGTGCCAGCAGCTTAGGGGGACTTGCTGGAAACACCATATATTTT. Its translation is CASSLGGLAGNTIYF.